This note documents a single T cell receptor beta chain sequence. Sequencing was performed with immunoSEQ multiplex PCR; in TCRdb, only in-frame clones are kept and a portion is missing. The repertoire consists of about 97,000 clones, with 90% occurring once and the leading ten covering 0.76%. V was pared by 4 bases and J by 4 bases, with 2 bases of the junction left unmatched. The CDR3 has 13 residues. CDR1 SGHDN and CDR2 FVKESK come from the germline V gene. The record originates from a study of T cell changes during pregnancy in multiple sclerosis. J is TRBJ2-3 and V is TRBV14; 7 nucleotides line up with TRBD2. The material sequenced was peripheral blood, taken in the second trimester of pregnancy. The sequence derives from a female donor in good health, enrolled as a control in a pregnancy study. CDR3 nucleotide sequence: TGTGCCAGCAGCCCGACTAGCTCAGATACGCAGTATTTT. As protein: CASSPTSSDTQYF.